Below, 30 T cell receptor beta chains from the same sample are listed, as sequenced in a study of blood T cell repertoires in COVID-19. TCRdb's copy holds only in-frame clones and misses some; the assay was immunoSEQ multiplex PCR. The sample shows some 150,000 clones, around 79% of them seen only once. The sample taken for sequencing was peripheral blood. The receptors stem from a man between 50 and 59 years old with active or convalescent COVID-19.

V is TRBV5-1 and J is TRBJ1-2, with D unresolved. This CDR3 comprises 15 residues. Trimming pared 2 bases from V and 0 bases from J, leaving 11 bases between. CDR1 and CDR2 (germline): SGHRS, YFSETQ. The chain's CDR3 is CASSFLPGTNYGYTF. The CDR3 nucleotides read TGCGCCAGCAGCTTTCTACCCGGGACTAACTATGGCTACACCTTC.

The J gene is TRBJ1-4, the V gene TRBV19; 7 nucleotides line up with TRBD1. CDR1 and CDR2 (germline): LNHDA, SQIVND (reference sequence). J gave up 6 bases and V 4 bases, and 8 bases lay outside the gene matches. This CDR3 spans 15 amino acids. In DNA form, the CDR3 reads TGTGCCAGTAGTACCCGACAGGGAAGAGATGAAAAACTGTTTTTT. This translates into CASSTRQGRDEKLFF.

The chain couples TRBV7-9 to TRBJ2-1; tentative D call: TRBD1 (6 bases). This CDR3 has 16 amino acids. Trimming removed 3 bases from V and 0 bases from J, with 12 bases in between. Germline V CDR1 and CDR2: SEHNR, FQNEAQ (reference sequence). Written as DNA, the CDR3 is TGTGCCAGCAGCTTCATGGACAGAACCTCCTACAATGAGCAGTTCTTC. Encoded protein: CASSFMDRTSYNEQFF.

The rearrangement joins TRBV18 to TRBJ1-5, with no clear D. Germline V gene data show CDR1 as KGHSH and CDR2 as LQKENI. The V end was cut by 3 bases, the J end by 4 bases, with 10 bases between. The CDR3 covers 14 residues. In nucleotides, the CDR3 is TGTGCCAGCTCACCGACACCGGGGAATCAGCCCCAGCATTTT. This translates into CASSPTPGNQPQHF.

The chain has TRBV19 and TRBJ2-1; TRBD2 matches 11 bases. Trimming took 6 bases from V and 4 from J; bases not matched to a gene: 8. Germline values: CDR1 LNHDA, CDR2 SQIVND (reference sequence). CDR3 size: 16 residues. CDR3 DNA: TGTGCCAGTAGCCTACCTCTAGCGGGAGGTTACAATGAGCAGTTCTTC. Protein product: CASSLPLAGGYNEQFF.

This chain joins TRBV27 and TRBJ2-5; 8 bases align to TRBD2. Germline V gene data show CDR1 as MNHEY and CDR2 as SMNVEV (reference sequence). The trim removed 4 bases at V and 1 base at J, leaving 11 bases unmatched. The CDR3 has 17 amino acids. The CDR3 is CASSSPGGRAGQETQYF. In DNA, the CDR3 is TGTGCCAGCAGTTCCCCGGGGGGGAGGGCCGGCCAAGAGACCCAGTACTTC.

V and J are TRBV18 and TRBJ2-5; 9 bases map to TRBD1. CDR3 size: 16 residues. Trimming cost V 3 bases and J 5 bases; bases outside gene matches: 10. CDR1 is KGHSH, CDR2 LQKENI, per germline. The CDR3 DNA sequence: TGTGCCAGCTCACCGGGAAGGCGGGGGACAGGGGAGACCCAGTACTTC. It codes for CASSPGRRGTGETQYF.

The chain combines TRBV6-5 with TRBJ2-7; D possibly corresponds to TRBD1 (5 bases). Deletions cut 6 bases from V and 2 bases from J, with 17 bases between. The CDR3 spans 15 residues. Germline V CDR1 and CDR2: MNHEY, SVGAGI. CDR3 protein: CASRISGIPPYEQYF. The CDR3 DNA reads as TGTGCCAGCAGGATTTCAGGGATACCCCCCTACGAGCAGTACTTC.

This sequence joins TRBV28 and TRBJ2-3, with a tentative D call TRBD1 (5 bases). Germline CDR1 reads MDHEN; CDR2 reads SYDVKM. V lost 3 bases, J lost 2 bases, and 30 bases lay in between. The CDR3 is 21 residues long. The CDR3 loop is CASSLAPPRDKAGIYTDTQYF. The CDR3 DNA reads TGTGCCAGCAGTTTGGCTCCACCGCGCGACAAAGCAGGGATCTACACAGATACGCAGTATTTT.

The chain couples TRBV27 to TRBJ1-5; 7 bases are shared with TRBD1. The germline CDR1 and CDR2 sequences are MNHEY and SMNVEV (reference sequence). V lost 0 bases and J lost 5; bases outside the gene matches: 4. The CDR3 has 15 amino acids. CDR3 nucleotides: TGTGCCAGCAGTTTATCGAGGGACAGACATCAGCCCCAGCATTTT. Translating it yields CASSLSRDRHQPQHF.

V gene TRBV2 combines with J gene TRBJ2-2; TRBD1 agrees at 9 bases. The V and J ends lost 8 bases and 3 bases, in that order; junction bases with no gene match: 4. The CDR3 covers 14 residues. In germline, CDR1 is SNHLY, CDR2 FYNNEI. CDR3 sequence: CASRRDRDTGELFF. CDR3 nucleotide sequence: TGTGCCAGCCGCCGGGACAGGGACACCGGGGAGCTGTTTTTT.

The V call is TRBV6-5, the J call TRBJ2-4; 9 bases are shared with TRBD2. CDR1 and CDR2 (germline): MNHEY, SVGAGI. This CDR3 region has 14 residues. V shed 8 bases, J shed 9 bases, and the junction held 11 bases outside the gene matches. The CDR3 sequence is CASGPAGGFGIQYF. The CDR3 DNA sequence: TGTGCCAGCGGGCCCGCGGGAGGGTTCGGCATTCAGTACTTC.

This clone came up once. The rearrangement joins TRBV30 to TRBJ2-3; the match to TRBD1 covers 8 bases. J gave up 5 bases and V 2 bases, and 21 bases lay outside the gene matches. The CDR3 is 19 amino acids. CDR1 is GTSNPN, CDR2 SVGIG, per germline (reference sequence). CDR3 residues: CAWSLRRTTGAGRLDTQYF. CDR3 coding DNA: TGTGCCTGGAGTCTTAGACGAACGACAGGGGCAGGCCGTTTAGATACGCAGTATTTT.

This chain connects TRBV19 to TRBJ2-4, with D perhaps matching TRBD1 (5 bases). Germline assignment: CDR1 LNHDA and CDR2 SQIVND (reference sequence). V was pared by 7 bases and J by 8 bases, with 18 bases between. The CDR3 runs to 14 residues. Here the CDR3 reads CASKQDINWYIQYF. CDR3 DNA: TGTGCCAGTAAGCAGGACATCAATTGGTACATTCAGTACTTC.

This chain connects TRBV7-9 to TRBJ1-5, with TRBD1 as a possible D gene (6 bases). This CDR3 contains 14 residues. V lost 6 bases and J lost 3, with 12 bases in between. CDR1 and CDR2 (germline): SEHNR, FQNEAQ (reference sequence). CDR3 DNA: TGTGCCAGCAGGGCACAGGGCAACAATCAGCCCCAGCATTTT. Encoded protein: CASRAQGNNQPQHF.

A single count supports this clone. The chain has TRBV7-9 and TRBJ1-2, with 7 bases lining up with TRBD1. Germline V gives CDR1 SEHNR, CDR2 FQNEAQ (reference sequence). V was clipped by 0 bases and J by 4 bases; unmatched bases: 5. This CDR3 is 15 amino acids long. CDR3 in amino acids: CASSLARDRAYGYTF. The CDR3 DNA reads as TGTGCCAGCAGCTTAGCCCGGGACAGAGCCTATGGCTACACCTTC.

This chain joins TRBV7-9 and TRBJ1-1; D may be TRBD1 (6 bases). The CDR3 covers 11 residues. CDR1 SEHNR and CDR2 FQNEAQ come from the germline V gene (reference sequence). Trimming stripped 5 bases from V and 11 bases from J, with 12 bases between. The CDR3 protein is CASSRGQGAFF. Written as DNA, the CDR3 is TGTGCCAGCAGCCGCGGGCAGGGGGCTTTCTTT.

This clone was seen repeatedly, ten times or more. The gene calls are TRBV27 and TRBJ1-6; D not resolved. This CDR3 is built from 18 residues. Germline CDR1 MNHEY, CDR2 SMNVEV (reference sequence). V was clipped by 0 bases and J by 11 bases, with 23 bases between them. The CDR3 nucleotides read TGTGCCAGCAGTTTATCAGTGGGCGGGCAGACCCACATTACACCCCTCCACTTT. This translates into CASSLSVGGQTHITPLHF.

This chain uses TRBV3-1 (or the pseudogene TRBV3-2) with TRBJ2-5, with 9 bases matching TRBD2. Germline V gene data show CDR1 as LGHDT and CDR2 as YNNKEL (reference sequence). The junction had 6 bases not matched to a gene; V was cut back by 1 base and J by 0 bases. CDR3 size: 17 residues. The CDR3, as DNA: TGTGCCAGCAGCCAAGCGGGGCGGGGGGGGAACCAAGAGACCCAGTACTTC. Translation: CASSQAGRGGNQETQYF.

V is TRBV19 and J is TRBJ2-1, with TRBD2 as a possible D gene (6 bases). V dropped 10 bases and J dropped 8 bases, with 18 bases sitting between them. Germline loops: CDR1 LNHDA, CDR2 SQIVND (reference sequence). The CDR3 covers 13 residues. This chain's CDR3 is CATLSGGTYEQFF. In nucleotides, the CDR3 is TGTGCCACCCTATCCGGGGGAACGTATGAGCAGTTCTTC.

The genes are TRBV6-1 and TRBJ1-5; 10 bases agree with TRBD1. The CDR3 totals 18 residues. With 3 bases clipped from V and 7 bases from J, the junction kept 15 bases outside the gene matches. The V gene's germline CDR1 is MNHNS and CDR2 SASEGT. CDR3 nucleotide sequence: TGTGCCAGCAGTGAGAGAGGGCCCGGGACAGGGGTCCGCCAGCCCCAGCATTTT. It translates to CASSERGPGTGVRQPQHF.

This chain connects TRBV18 to TRBJ2-2, with D possibly matching TRBD2 (5 bases). V was clipped by 3 bases and J by 2 bases, with 13 bases between them. Looked up from germline, CDR1 is KGHSH and CDR2 is LQKENI. This CDR3 has 16 residues. In DNA, the CDR3 is TGTGCCAGCTCACCCCGACGGGGTATCAACACCGGGGAGCTGTTTTTT. It is translated as CASSPRRGINTGELFF.

The chain carries TRBV2 and TRBJ1-5; 10 bases map to TRBD1. After removal of 6 bases from V and 3 bases from J, the junction contained 5 bases not matched to a gene. Germline assignment: CDR1 SNHLY and CDR2 FYNNEI. The CDR3 totals 15 residues. CDR3 in DNA: TGTGCCAGCAGCCCCGACAGGGGGCCCAATCAGCCCCAGCATTTT. It encodes CASSPDRGPNQPQHF.

The CDR3, as DNA: TGTGCCAGCAGCTTAATCGGGGGGGGCCTTGGCTACGAGCAGTACTTC. Protein product: CASSLIGGGLGYEQYF. This rearrangement joins TRBV3-1 (or the pseudogene TRBV3-2) to TRBJ2-7; TRBD2 matches at 8 bases. Unmatched junction bases numbered 12, after V lost 5 bases and J lost 3 bases. CDR1 LGHDT and CDR2 YNNKEL come from the germline V gene (reference sequence). The length of the CDR3 is 16 residues.

The genes are TRBV28 and TRBJ1-2, with a tentative D call TRBD1 (6 bases). This CDR3 is built from 16 residues. CDR1 is MDHEN, CDR2 SYDVKM, per germline. V was trimmed by 5 bases and J by 7 bases, leaving 23 bases between them. The CDR3 is CASSTTSGPGEGGYTF. The CDR3 DNA reads TGTGCCAGCAGTACCACCTCGGGGCCAGGGGAGGGTGGCTACACCTTC.

The chain joins TRBV19 to TRBJ2-1, with TRBD2 matching over 9 bases. The CDR3 totals 17 residues. V was clipped by 5 bases and J by 3 bases; unmatched bases: 11. Per germline, CDR1 LNHDA and CDR2 SQIVND (reference sequence). The DNA for the CDR3 is TGTGCCAGTAGTTTCCGGCCTAGCGGGAAAGTCTACAATGAGCAGTTCTTC. It yields the protein CASSFRPSGKVYNEQFF. The full variable domain, in which reference TRBV19 and TRBJ2-1 provide the parts outside the CDR3, is DGGITQSPKYLFRKEGQNVTLSCEQNLNHDAMYWYRQDPGQGLRLIYYSQIVNDFQKGDIAEGYSVSREKKESFPLTVTSAQKNPTAFYLCASSFRPSGKVYNEQFFGPGTRLTVL.

V usage is TRBV6-1 and J usage is TRBJ2-4; TRBD2 agrees at 7 bases. CDR3 length: 17 residues. J was trimmed by 0 bases and V by 4 bases; bases with no gene match: 9. Germline CDR1 MNHNS, CDR2 SASEGT. CDR3 sequence: CASSVGDYGLAKNIQYF. The CDR3, as DNA: TGTGCCAGCAGTGTAGGGGACTATGGACTAGCCAAAAACATTCAGTACTTC.

V gene TRBV5-4 combines with J gene TRBJ2-3; 7 bases are a match to TRBD2. The V and J ends lost 4 bases and 1 base, in that order; junction bases with no gene match: 12. This CDR3 region has 17 residues. The germline V gene encodes CDR1 SGHNT and CDR2 YYREEE (reference sequence). The CDR3 DNA is TGTGCCAGCAGCCGTGGGGGGGGGAGTTCGGGCACAGATACGCAGTATTTT. Translating gives CASSRGGGSSGTDTQYF.

V gene TRBV7-3 combines with J gene TRBJ1-2; 7 bases align to TRBD1. CDR3 length equals 13 residues. V was clipped by 1 base and J by 6 bases; unmatched bases: 2. Germline V CDR1 and CDR2: SGHTA, FQGTGA. In DNA, the CDR3 is TGTGCCAGCAGCTTAAACAGGGGAGATGGCTACACCTTC. Translated, it gives CASSLNRGDGYTF.

This rearrangement joins TRBV5-4 to TRBJ2-1, with 9 bases identical to TRBD2. Germline CDR1 SGHNT, CDR2 YYREEE (reference sequence). V was clipped by 4 bases and J by 9 bases; unmatched bases: 14. The CDR3 totals 16 residues. CDR3 nucleotide sequence: TGTGCCAGCAGCCTAGCGGTGACTAGCGGACCGGGTGAGCAGTTCTTC. Its protein is CASSLAVTSGPGEQFF.